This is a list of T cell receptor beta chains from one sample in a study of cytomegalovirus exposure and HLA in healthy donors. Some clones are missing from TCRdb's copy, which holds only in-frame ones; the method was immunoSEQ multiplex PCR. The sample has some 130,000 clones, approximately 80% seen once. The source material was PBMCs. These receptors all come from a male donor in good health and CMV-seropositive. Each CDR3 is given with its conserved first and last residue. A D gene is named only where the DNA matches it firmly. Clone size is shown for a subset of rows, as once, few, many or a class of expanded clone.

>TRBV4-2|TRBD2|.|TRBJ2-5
TGTGCCAGCAGCCGAGCGGGGGGCCGCCAGATCCAAGAGACCCAGTACTTC
CASSRAGGRQIQETQYF
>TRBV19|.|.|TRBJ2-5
TGTGCCAGTAGTCACCGACAGAAGCAGTACTTC
CASSHRQKQYF
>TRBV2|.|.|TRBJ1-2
TGTGCCAGCAGTGAAGGGAGCGGACTAAACTATGGCTACACCTTC
CASSEGSGLNYGYTF
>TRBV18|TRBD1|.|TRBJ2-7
TGTGCCAGCTCGCCGATCCCGGGACAGGGAAACTACGAGCAGTACTTC
CASSPIPGQGNYEQYF
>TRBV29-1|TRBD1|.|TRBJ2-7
TGCAGCGTTGAAGATCCCCGACAGGGAACCTACGAGCAGTACTTC
CSVEDPRQGTYEQYF
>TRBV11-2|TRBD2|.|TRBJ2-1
TGTGCCAGCAGCTTAGCTTTAGCGGGAGAGTGGGATGAGCAGTTCTTC
CASSLALAGEWDEQFF
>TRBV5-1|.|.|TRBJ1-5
TGCGCCAGCAGCTCGGACACTAATCAGCCCCAGCATTTT
CASSSDTNQPQHF
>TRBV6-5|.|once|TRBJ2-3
TGTGCCAGCAGTTACGGTCTAGCGGATACGCAGTATTTT
CASSYGLADTQYF
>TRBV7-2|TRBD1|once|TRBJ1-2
TGTGCCGGGGGGACAGGAGGCTATGGCTACACCTTC
CAGGTGGYGYTF
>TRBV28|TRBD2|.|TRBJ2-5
TGTGCCAGCAGTGTAACCGGGACTACTCAAGAGACCCAGTACTTC
CASSVTGTTQETQYF
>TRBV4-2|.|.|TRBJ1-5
TGTGCCAGCAGCCAAGGGTTAGAGGGCCTCAATCAGCCCCAGCATTTT
CASSQGLEGLNQPQHF
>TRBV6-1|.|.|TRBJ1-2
TGTGCCAGCAGTGAAGGCGCAGGCTCCTATGGCTACACCTTC
CASSEGAGSYGYTF
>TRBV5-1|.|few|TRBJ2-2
TGCGCCAGCAGCTGGTACCCATCCACCCCAGGGGCGAACACCGGGGAGCTGTTTTTT
CASSWYPSTPGANTGELFF
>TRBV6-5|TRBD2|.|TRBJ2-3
TGTGCCAGCAGTGCACTAGCGGGAGACCCAGATACGCAGTATTTT
CASSALAGDPDTQYF
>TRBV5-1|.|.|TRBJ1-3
TGCGCCAGCAGCTTCAACAGCGGATTAAGCTCTGGAAACACCATATATTTT
CASSFNSGLSSGNTIYF
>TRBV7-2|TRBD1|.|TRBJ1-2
TGTGCCAGCAGCTTGATGACAGGGGGCGTTAGCTATGGCTACACCTTC
CASSLMTGGVSYGYTF
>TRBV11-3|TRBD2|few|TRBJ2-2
TGTGCCAGCAGCTTGCGGGAGGGAAACACCGGGGAGCTGTTTTTT
CASSLREGNTGELFF
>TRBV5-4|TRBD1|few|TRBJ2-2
TGTGCCAGCAGCCAGGGACAGGGGGCGCCCGGGGAGCTGTTTTTT
CASSQGQGAPGELFF
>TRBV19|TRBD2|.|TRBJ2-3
TGTGCCAGCCTAGCGGGGGGCCTCGATGGCACAGATACGCAGTATTTT
CASLAGGLDGTDTQYF
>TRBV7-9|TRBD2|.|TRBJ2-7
TGTTCCAGCAGACCTTGGACTAGCGGGGGTATGGACGAGCAGTACTTC
CSSRPWTSGGMDEQYF
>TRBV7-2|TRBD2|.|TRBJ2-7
TGTGCCAGCAGCACCCGACTAGCGGGGGCATCCTACGAGCAGTACTTC
CASSTRLAGASYEQYF
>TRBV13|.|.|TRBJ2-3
TGTGCCAGCAGCTACCTAGGAGATACGCAGTATTTT
CASSYLGDTQYF
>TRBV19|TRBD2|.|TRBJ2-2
TGTGCCAGTAGTATGGGCGGGGGAGCGAACACCGGGGAGCTGTTTTTT
CASSMGGGANTGELFF
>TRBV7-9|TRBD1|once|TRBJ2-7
TGTGCCAGCAGCTCAGGTACCTCTGCGGGGACAGGCCTTTTGAGGCAGTACTTC
CASSSGTSAGTGLLRQYF
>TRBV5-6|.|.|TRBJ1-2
TGTGCCAGCAGCTACGAAAGGGGTTACGGCTACACCTTC
CASSYERGYGYTF